A selection of T cell receptor beta chains follows, all from one sample in a study of blood T cell repertoires in COVID-19. Sequenced by immunoSEQ multiplex PCR; TCRdb stores in-frame clones only, minus some. The sample holds about 210,000 clones, under 90% seen once. The specimen was peripheral blood. These receptors came from a woman aged 80 or over with COVID-19, enrolled during active disease. CDR3s include the opening cysteine and the closing phenylalanine or tryptophan. The D gene is left open where the match is weak. Clone size is not always given. Where it is, it says once, few, many or a class for expanded clones.

TRBD2 | NA | TRBJ2-1 | TRBV6-5 | 15 | CASSRTSGGTNEQFF | TGTGCCAGCAGTCGGACTAGCGGGGGTACCAATGAGCAGTTCTTC
NA | NA | TRBJ1-1 | TRBV6-1 | 13 | CASSERGWTEAFF | TGTGCCAGCAGTGAAAGGGGCTGGACAGAAGCTTTCTTT
TRBD1 | NA | TRBJ2-7 | TRBV24-1 | 17 | CATSDLNDREPTYEQYF | TGTGCCACCAGTGACCTCAACGACAGGGAACCCACCTACGAGCAGTACTTC
TRBD2 | once | TRBJ2-1 | TRBV5-6 | 15 | CASSLGVTSGEGQFF | TGTGCCAGCAGCTTGGGAGTGACTAGCGGGGAGGGGCAGTTCTTC
NA | NA | TRBJ1-6 | TRBV27 | 15 | CASSLSTGPMSPLHF | TGTGCCAGCAGTTTAAGTACAGGACCGATGTCACCCCTCCACTTT
TRBD1 | few | TRBJ1-1 | TRBV28 | 15 | CASSWNSGTVTEAFF | TGTGCCAGCAGCTGGAACTCCGGGACAGTTACTGAAGCTTTCTTT
NA | NA | TRBJ2-5 | TRBV5-1 | 14 | CASSLEGYQETQYF | TGCGCCAGCAGCTTGGAGGGGTATCAAGAGACCCAGTACTTC
TRBD1 | NA | TRBJ2-3 | TRBV5-3 | 15 | CARSPGTGNTDTQYF | TGTGCCAGAAGCCCAGGGACAGGGAACACAGATACGCAGTATTTT
TRBD1 | NA | TRBJ1-2 | TRBV19 | 14 | CATSTTGVNGGYTF | TGTGCCACGTCGACTACAGGGGTGAATGGTGGCTACACCTTC
TRBD1 | NA | TRBJ2-5 | TRBV7-9 | 16 | CASAGKDREFYETQYF | TGTGCCAGCGCGGGGAAGGACAGGGAGTTTTACGAGACCCAGTACTTC
TRBD1 | NA | TRBJ1-2 | TRBV18 | 13 | CASSPGQGNGYTF | TGTGCCAGCTCACCGGGACAGGGGAATGGCTACACCTTC
NA | NA | TRBJ2-1 | TRBV19 | 11 | CASRRDNEQFF | TGTGCCAGTAGGCGAGACAATGAGCAGTTCTTC
NA | NA | TRBJ1-6 | TRBV10-1 | 13 | CASRGGDNSPLHF | TGCGCCAGCAGGGGAGGGGATAATTCACCCCTCCACTTT
TRBD1 | few | TRBJ1-3 | TRBV10-3 | 17 | CAISESRTGVSGNTIYF | TGTGCCATCAGTGAATCACGGACAGGGGTCTCTGGAAACACCATATATTTT
NA | NA | TRBJ2-3 | TRBV6-2/TRBV6-3 | 16 | CASSLRGGKSTDTQYF | TGTGCCAGCAGTCTGAGGGGGGGGAAAAGCACAGATACGCAGTATTTT
NA | NA | TRBJ2-1 | TRBV18 | 17 | CASSPPSGLGRYNEQFF | TGTGCCAGCTCACCACCATCAGGACTCGGTCGTTACAATGAGCAGTTCTTC
NA | once | TRBJ1-2 | TRBV7-9 | 11 | CASSSVAGYTF | TGTGCCAGCAGCTCAGTTGCTGGCTACACCTTC
TRBD1 | NA | TRBJ2-1 | TRBV27 | 15 | CASRNRDREGDEQFF | TGTGCCAGCAGGAACCGGGACAGGGAAGGTGATGAGCAGTTCTTC
TRBD1 | NA | TRBJ2-5 | TRBV10-3 | 14 | CATGQGEIPETQYF | TGTGCCACGGGACAGGGAGAAATTCCGGAGACCCAGTACTTC
NA | NA | TRBJ2-5 | TRBV29-1 | 12 | CSVSQGLETQYF | TGCAGCGTTTCACAGGGTCTGGAGACCCAGTACTTC
NA | once | TRBJ2-5 | TRBV5-1 | 16 | CASSLFPRSSGETQYF | TGCGCCAGCAGCTTGTTCCCCCGTTCGTCGGGAGAGACCCAGTACTTC
TRBD1 | NA | TRBJ2-5 | TRBV5-1 | 13 | CASSAGQGETQYF | TGCGCCAGCAGCGCCGGACAGGGAGAGACCCAGTACTTC
NA | NA | TRBJ2-6 | TRBV2 | 16 | CASSSQAPTGANVLTF | TGTGCCAGCAGTTCACAGGCCCCCACAGGGGCCAACGTCCTGACTTTC
NA | once | TRBJ2-7 | TRBV5-5 | 14 | CASSLDSFTYEQYF | TGTGCCAGCAGCTTGGATAGCTTCACCTACGAGCAGTACTTC
NA | NA | TRBJ2-4 | TRBV10-2 | 12 | CASSELGRIQYF | TGCGCCAGCAGTGAACTAGGGCGCATTCAGTACTTC
TRBD1 | NA | TRBJ2-5 | TRBV7-9 | 14 | CASSPSGGGETQYF | TGTGCCAGCAGCCCTTCAGGGGGCGGAGAGACCCAGTACTTC
NA | NA | TRBJ1-1 | TRBV3-1/TRBV3-2 | 13 | CASSQVRSAEAFF | TGTGCCAGCAGCCAAGTTCGATCGGCTGAAGCTTTCTTT
NA | NA | TRBJ1-1 | TRBV10-2 | 17 | CASSTNSRGTGNTEAFF | TGCGCCAGCAGTACAAACTCGAGGGGGACGGGGAACACTGAAGCTTTCTTT
TRBD1 | NA | TRBJ1-1 | TRBV7-2 | 15 | CASSYWTGLNTEAFF | TGTGCCAGCAGCTACTGGACAGGGCTGAACACTGAAGCTTTCTTT
TRBD1 | NA | TRBJ1-1 | TRBV10-1 | 17 | CASRATPTGFGNTEAFF | TGCGCCAGCAGAGCGACCCCGACAGGGTTCGGGAACACTGAAGCTTTCTTT